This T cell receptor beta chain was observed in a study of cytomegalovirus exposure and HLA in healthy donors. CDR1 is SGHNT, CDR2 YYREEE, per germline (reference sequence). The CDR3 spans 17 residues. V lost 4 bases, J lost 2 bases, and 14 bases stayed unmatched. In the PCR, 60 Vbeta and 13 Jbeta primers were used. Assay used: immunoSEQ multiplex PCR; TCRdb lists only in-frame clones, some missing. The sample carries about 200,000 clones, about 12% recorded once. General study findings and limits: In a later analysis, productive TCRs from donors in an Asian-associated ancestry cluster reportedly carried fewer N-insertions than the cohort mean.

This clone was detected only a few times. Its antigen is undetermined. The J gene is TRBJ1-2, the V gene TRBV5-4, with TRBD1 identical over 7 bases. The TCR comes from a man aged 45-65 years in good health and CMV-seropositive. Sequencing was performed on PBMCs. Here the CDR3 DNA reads TGTGCCAGCAGCGCTGGGGGACAGAGTCAACTAAACTATGGCTACACCTTC. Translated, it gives CASSAGGQSQLNYGYTF.